The clone carrying this T cell receptor (beta chain) has only one observation. Original handling: Amplification with reference gene primers provided the estimates of nucleated cell counts. TCRdb's table, derived via immunoSEQ multiplex PCR, lists solely in-frame clones and lacks some. V and J calls and clone size are given by that table; D and trimming were obtained from the DNA. The sample yields tens of thousands of clones, nearly 90% seen once. This record belongs to a study of blood T cell repertoires in COVID-19. For the study at large: The United States, Italy and Spain were the sources of the acute and convalescent COVID-19 samples.

The CDR3 extends over 15 amino acids. In germline, CDR1 is LNHDA, CDR2 SQIVND (reference sequence). J lost 8 bases, V lost 3 bases, and 9 bases had no gene match. Sequences were obtained from peripheral blood. This chain links TRBV19 with TRBJ2-1; TRBD1 agrees at 8 bases. The sequence was obtained from a woman in her forties or fifties with COVID-19, enrolled during active disease. CDR3 sequence reads: CASSIAGQGLYEQFF. The CDR3 DNA is TGTGCCAGTAGTATCGCCGGACAGGGTCTCTATGAGCAGTTCTTC.